The rows below give T cell receptor beta chains drawn from one sample of a study of T-cell memory formation after mild COVID-19. MiXCR, applied by TCRdb to the 5' RACE reads, yields one record per CDR3 protein. The sample gives about 290,000 distinct CDR3 sequences, 15% to 20% of which show up once; around a fifth is in the top ten. Material: PBMCs or a T cell subset sorted from them (not recorded which). The receptors shown here come from a young man who had mild COVID-19 (a few samples of this study predate the infection). Cell type and time point are not known. The CDR3 runs from the conserved cysteine through the conserved F or W. A D gene is named only where the DNA matches it firmly. Size is stated for part of the rows, as once, few or many counts, or as a class when the clone is expanded.

>TRBJ2-5|TRBV15|NA|TRBD2
TGTGCCACCAGCAGAGTACTAGCGGGGAAGGGAGAGACCCAGTACTTC
CATSRVLAGKGETQYF
>TRBJ2-7|TRBV29-1|NA|TRBD1
TGCAGCGTTGAAGATCGGGACAGGGGGGCCTACGAGCAGTACTTC
CSVEDRDRGAYEQYF
>TRBJ2-3|TRBV5-6|NA|NA
TGTGCCAGCAGCTCCCAGCGGAGCACAGATACGCAGTATTTT
CASSSQRSTDTQYF
>TRBJ2-3|TRBV18|few|TRBD1
TGTGCCAGCAAAGAGGGACAGCCCACAGATACGCAGTATTTT
CASKEGQPTDTQYF
>TRBJ1-2|TRBV7-2|many|NA
TGTGCCAGCAGCTTAGCAGGGGAAAGCGGCTACACCTTC
CASSLAGESGYTF
>TRBJ1-1|TRBV12-3/TRBV12-4|many|NA
TGTGCCAGCAGACAGGGTATCACTGAAGCTTTCTTT
CASRQGITEAFF
>TRBJ2-1|TRBV30|many|NA
TGTGCCTGGAGTGTCGTGACGGACGAACACAATGAGCAGTTCTTC
CAWSVVTDEHNEQFF
>TRBJ2-4|TRBV12-3/TRBV12-4|few|NA
TGTGCCAGCAGTTATCGGGGCGACCTAGCCAAAAACATTCAGTACTTC
CASSYRGDLAKNIQYF
>TRBJ1-1|TRBV5-1|few|NA
TGCGCCAGCAGCTTGCGGGGGTACACTGAAGCTTTCTTT
CASSLRGYTEAFF
>TRBJ2-3|TRBV13|few|TRBD2
TGTGCCAGCAGCTTACGGGGGGGCGTTACGCAGTATTTT
CASSLRGGVTQYF
>TRBJ2-2|TRBV4-2|few|NA
TGTGCCAGCAGCCACGACATCCTGAAGGCCGGGGAGCTGTTTTTT
CASSHDILKAGELFF
>TRBJ2-3|TRBV5-1|NA|TRBD2
TGCGCCAGCAGCACTGCACTAGCGGGGGGGATGTATACGCAGTATTTT
CASSTALAGGMYTQYF
>TRBJ2-7|TRBV5-1|NA|TRBD1
TGCGCCAGCAGCTCCGGACAGGGAAACTACGAGCAGTACTTC
CASSSGQGNYEQYF
>TRBJ2-7|TRBV12-3/TRBV12-4|NA|NA
TGTGCCAGCAGACCCAGTGGGGTCGACGAGCAGTACTTC
CASRPSGVDEQYF
>TRBJ1-5|TRBV10-3|few|NA
TGTGCCACCGGGCGAGAGGATAGCAATCAGCCCCAGCATTTT
CATGREDSNQPQHF
>TRBJ2-6|TRBV11-2|NA|NA
TGTGCCAGCAGCTTCCGTGGGGCCAACGTCCTGACTTTC
CASSFRGANVLTF
>TRBJ2-1|TRBV15|NA|NA
TGTGCCACCAGCAGAGAAGGCGAGCAGTTCTTC
CATSREGEQFF
>TRBJ2-1|TRBV5-4|few|TRBD2
TGTGCCAGCAGCTCACCGACTAGCGGGGCCTCTGAGCAGTTCTTC
CASSSPTSGASEQFF
>TRBJ2-7|TRBV6-5|NA|NA
TGTGCCAGCAGTTACTCGATCCCGGACAGCTCTTCCTACGAGCAGTACTTC
CASSYSIPDSSSYEQYF
>TRBJ2-5|TRBV12-3/TRBV12-4|NA|TRBD1
TGTGCCAGCAGTTTAAACAGGGGGTATCAAGAGACCCAGTACTTC
CASSLNRGYQETQYF
>TRBJ2-3|TRBV6-1|NA|TRBD1
TGTGCCAGCAGTGACTACCGGCGGGACAGGGGATCGGATACGCAGTATTTT
CASSDYRRDRGSDTQYF
>TRBJ1-2|TRBV5-1|few|NA
TGCGCCAGCCGGCCTGGATCCGTAGCTAACTATGGCTACACCTTC
CASRPGSVANYGYTF
>TRBJ1-2|TRBV19|NA|NA
TGTGCCAGTAGTGACCGGGCCTTTTATGGCTACACCTTC
CASSDRAFYGYTF
>TRBJ1-1|TRBV18|few|NA
TGTGCCAGCTCACCACCCCGGGGCGGTAAGACTGAAGCTTTCTTT
CASSPPRGGKTEAFF
>TRBJ1-2|TRBV19|NA|TRBD1
TGTGCCAGTCGAGTTGGACAGGACCTTCCCTATGGCTACACCTTC
CASRVGQDLPYGYTF
>TRBJ2-2|TRBV6-6|few|NA
TGTGCCAGCAGCTTCGACAGCGCGGGCTACGGGGAGCTGTTTTTT
CASSFDSAGYGELFF
>TRBJ2-5|TRBV20-1|NA|TRBD2
TGCAGTGCCAGGACTAGCGGGGGGTACCAAGAGACCCAGTACTTC
CSARTSGGYQETQYF
>TRBJ1-6|TRBV12-3/TRBV12-4|NA|NA
TGTGCCAGCACCCTGACAGGCTATAATTCACCCCTCCACTTT
CASTLTGYNSPLHF
>TRBJ1-5|TRBV4-3|few|TRBD1
TGCGCCAGCAGCCAAGTTGCCGGGACAGGGAATCAGCCCCAGCATTTT
CASSQVAGTGNQPQHF
>TRBJ2-3|TRBV12-3/TRBV12-4|NA|NA
TGTGCCAGCAGTTCTTACCGTGCAACAAATACGCAGTATTTT
CASSSYRATNTQYF
>TRBJ1-2|TRBV7-2|NA|NA
TGTGCCAGCAGCGACAGAGTCATGTATGGCTACACCTTC
CASSDRVMYGYTF
>TRBJ2-1|TRBV12-3/TRBV12-4|few|TRBD1
TGTGCCAGCAGTGGGACAGGGCAAGGTGAGCAGTTCTTC
CASSGTGQGEQFF
>TRBJ2-3|TRBV5-1|NA|TRBD2
TGCGCCAGCAGCTTGGCTAGCGGGGGCCGCCCAAGCACAGATACGCAGTATTTT
CASSLASGGRPSTDTQYF
>TRBJ2-2|TRBV5-1|many|NA
TGCGCCAGCAGGCGTCAGGGCCCTTCCGGGGAGCTGTTTTTT
CASRRQGPSGELFF
>TRBJ1-2|TRBV5-1|NA|NA
TGCGCCAGCAGTGGAGGGAGCTCTAACTATGGCTACACCTTC
CASSGGSSNYGYTF
>TRBJ2-1|TRBV7-3|NA|TRBD2
TGTGCCAGCAGCGCCCGGGGACTAGCGCCCTACAATGAGCAGTTCTTC
CASSARGLAPYNEQFF
>TRBJ1-1|TRBV27|NA|NA
TGTGCCAGCAGCCTGCAGGGGCGGTGGACTGAAGCTTTCTTT
CASSLQGRWTEAFF
>TRBJ1-3|TRBV7-9|NA|NA
TGTGCCAGCAGCTCTCCCCAGGAGTCGGCTGGAAACACCATATATTTT
CASSSPQESAGNTIYF
>TRBJ2-3|TRBV7-2|NA|NA
TGTGCCAGCAGCTTTCTTACTGGGGGTCCAGATACGCAGTATTTT
CASSFLTGGPDTQYF
>TRBJ1-1|TRBV7-9|few|TRBD1
TGTGCCAGCAGACGAACAGGGGGCTTGAACACTGAAGCTTTCTTT
CASRRTGGLNTEAFF
>TRBJ1-3|TRBV7-9|few|NA
TGTGCCAGCAGGGTCGCCTCTGGAAACACCATATATTTT
CASRVASGNTIYF
>TRBJ2-1|TRBV18|once|TRBD1
TGTGCCAGCTCACCAGGGGGACAGGGATTCGATGAGCAGTTCTTC
CASSPGGQGFDEQFF
>TRBJ1-1|TRBV5-1|many|TRBD1
TGCGCCAGCAGCGACATATTACAGGGGGCCGTGAACACTGAAGCTTTCTTT
CASSDILQGAVNTEAFF
>TRBJ2-4|TRBV28|few|NA
TGTGCCAGCAGCCCTAACAGGCTCGGCGGCAAAAACATTCAGTACTTC
CASSPNRLGGKNIQYF